The text below deals with one TCR beta chain. This sample is part of a study of PD-1 blockade in classical Hodgkin lymphoma. There are 15 residues in the CDR3. The V end was cut by 1 base, the J end by 0 bases, with 8 bases between. Germline V gene data show CDR1 as MNHNS and CDR2 as SASEGT. All the patients suffered relapse after autologous stem cell transplantation, and brentuximab vedotin exposure differed. The method was immunoSEQ multiplex PCR; TCRdb's version includes in-frame clones alone and lacks a portion of them. The sample lists 39,000 or so clones, about 85% occurring once. The gene calls are TRBV6-1 and TRBJ2-3; D remains unclear. The receptor was derived from a human donor with classical Hodgkin lymphoma. Sample: peripheral blood mononuclear cells (PBMCs), taken before the second cycle of nivolumab. CDR3 amino acids: CASSEVRASTDTQYF. The CDR3 nucleotides are TGTGCCAGCAGTGAAGTCCGGGCTAGCACAGATACGCAGTATTTT.